Listed below are T cell receptor beta chains from one sample, sequenced in a study of cytomegalovirus exposure and HLA in healthy donors. TCRdb's table, derived via immunoSEQ multiplex PCR, lists solely in-frame clones and lacks some. This sample has about 260,000 clones, with 84% found just once. Sequencing was performed on PBMCs. Every receptor here comes from a woman aged 40 to 50 in good health and CMV-seropositive. The CDR3 runs from the conserved cysteine through the conserved F or W. The D gene is left open where the match is weak. Clone size is not always given. Where it is, it says once, few, many or a class for expanded clones.

CDR3 DNA,CDR3 protein,D gene,clone size,V gene,J gene
TGTGCCAGTAGCCCGGACGGGGCAGGGGTTCAGCCCCAGCATTTT,CASSPDGAGVQPQHF,NA,once,TRBV19,TRBJ1-5
TGTGCCAGAAGCTTAATTGGACTCCCCTACGAGCAGTACTTC,CARSLIGLPYEQYF,NA,NA,TRBV7-5,TRBJ2-7
TGCGCCAGCAGCCCTTTAGGGACTGCGCACTACGAGCAGTACTTC,CASSPLGTAHYEQYF,NA,NA,TRBV5-1,TRBJ2-7
TGTGCCATCAGTGAGTCAGGTGGAGGGACGGCCTATGGCTACACCTTC,CAISESGGGTAYGYTF,NA,NA,TRBV10-3,TRBJ1-2
TGTGCCAGCAGCCCCCCAGACAGGGTGGACGGGGAGCTGTTTTTT,CASSPPDRVDGELFF,TRBD1,NA,TRBV7-9,TRBJ2-2
TGTGCCAGCAGTTTACGGTCTAGCGGGACTAGCACAGATACGCAGTATTTT,CASSLRSSGTSTDTQYF,TRBD2,NA,TRBV27,TRBJ2-3
TGTGCCAGCAGCCTCCAAGAGGGCTACGAGCAGTACTTC,CASSLQEGYEQYF,NA,NA,TRBV7-2,TRBJ2-7
TGTGCCAGCTCACCACCGGCTAGCGGGAGCTACGAGCAGTACTTC,CASSPPASGSYEQYF,TRBD2,NA,TRBV18,TRBJ2-7
TGTGCCAGTAGTGCCTCAGGGTATAGCAATCAGCCCCAGCATTTT,CASSASGYSNQPQHF,NA,NA,TRBV19,TRBJ1-5
TGTGCCAGCAGCTTCGTGGGGGCTCCCAACTACGAGCAGTACTTC,CASSFVGAPNYEQYF,NA,NA,TRBV5-6,TRBJ2-7
TGTGCCAGCAGTCCGGGACAGGGGAGGCTCTCGGAGCAGTACTTC,CASSPGQGRLSEQYF,TRBD1,NA,TRBV6-6,TRBJ2-7
TGTGCCAGTAGTGTCGCGGGATCTGCTAACTATGGCTACACCTTC,CASSVAGSANYGYTF,NA,NA,TRBV19,TRBJ1-2
TGTGCCAGCAGTTTTCGACATTTTCGTCAGCCCCAGCATTTT,CASSFRHFRQPQHF,NA,NA,TRBV28,TRBJ1-5
TGTGCCAGCAGCTTGAGGCCCGGGGAGCTGTTTTTT,CASSLRPGELFF,NA,NA,TRBV11-3,TRBJ2-2
TGTGCCAGCAGCTTTGTGGGAGGGAACTACGAGCAGTACTTC,CASSFVGGNYEQYF,TRBD2,NA,TRBV7-9,TRBJ2-7
TGTGCCAGCAGTTTAGCCGGGACAGTCAGGTTGGGCAATCAGCCCCAGCATTTT,CASSLAGTVRLGNQPQHF,TRBD1,NA,TRBV28,TRBJ1-5
TGTGCCAGCAAGGATCCGGGGAATCAGCCCCAGCATTTT,CASKDPGNQPQHF,NA,once,TRBV28,TRBJ1-5
TGTGCCAGCCGGAGGGGAGACTATGGCTACACCTTC,CASRRGDYGYTF,NA,NA,TRBV6-5,TRBJ1-2
TGTGCCAGCAGCACGACGTATGGGCGTTACAATGAGCAGTTCTTC,CASSTTYGRYNEQFF,NA,NA,TRBV7-9,TRBJ2-1
TGTGCCAGCAGCTTGGGGGACAGACGATCTATGGGGTGCACCTTC,CASSLGDRRSMGCTF,TRBD1,NA,TRBV5-4,TRBJ1-2
TGTGCCTGGGGCTCCGTGACAGGAAGAAATGGCTACACCTTC,CAWGSVTGRNGYTF,NA,NA,TRBV30,TRBJ1-2
TGTGCCAGCAGCTTAGCGGGAGGGACAGGGTCATACGAGCAGTACTTC,CASSLAGGTGSYEQYF,TRBD1,NA,TRBV7-8,TRBJ2-7
TGTGCCAGCAGCTTGGGTTTCGGGGGAGGGGAGCAGTACTTC,CASSLGFGGGEQYF,TRBD2,NA,TRBV5-6,TRBJ2-7
TGTGCCTGGAGTATGCGGGAGACCCAGTACTTC,CAWSMRETQYF,NA,NA,TRBV30,TRBJ2-5
TGTGCCAGCAGTCCAGGACAGGACAACACTGAAGCTTTCTTT,CASSPGQDNTEAFF,TRBD1,NA,TRBV28,TRBJ1-1
TGTGCCACCAGCAGAGACCGGACATTGGACGAAAAACTGTTTTTT,CATSRDRTLDEKLFF,NA,few,TRBV15,TRBJ1-4
TGTGCCAGCAGTGACAGGGGCTATGGCTACACCTTC,CASSDRGYGYTF,NA,NA,TRBV2,TRBJ1-2
TGTGCCAGCAGTGAATTCTTGGGGAGAGAGACCCAGTACTTC,CASSEFLGRETQYF,NA,NA,TRBV2,TRBJ2-5
TGTGCCAGCAGTTACGGACAGAACACTGAAGCTTTCTTT,CASSYGQNTEAFF,NA,NA,TRBV28,TRBJ1-1
TGTGCCAGCAGCTTAGGACGGCCGGGGAGCACTGAAGCTTTCTTT,CASSLGRPGSTEAFF,NA,NA,TRBV7-2,TRBJ1-1
TGTGCCAGTAGTACCGGCTATGGCTACACCTTC,CASSTGYGYTF,NA,NA,TRBV19,TRBJ1-2
TGTGCCAGTAGTGCCGGGACTAGCGGCTACGAGCAGTACTTC,CASSAGTSGYEQYF,TRBD2,NA,TRBV19,TRBJ2-7
TGTGCCAGCAGCCAGGGCGCTAGCGGGATGAGTGAGCAGTTCTTC,CASSQGASGMSEQFF,TRBD2,NA,TRBV9,TRBJ2-1
TGTGCCAGCAGCACTGGACAGGTTAGCTCCTACGAGCAGTACTTC,CASSTGQVSSYEQYF,TRBD1,NA,TRBV5-6,TRBJ2-7